One and the same sample provided the 6 T cell receptor beta chains below, sequenced in a study of shared clonotypes between healthy human individuals. TCRdb's copy holds only in-frame clones and misses some; the assay was immunoSEQ multiplex PCR. This sample has 950,000 to 1,200,000 clones; 60% to 85% occur once, and the top ten carry 0.85% to 1%. Sequencing used memory CD4+ T cells from PBMCs. Subset given: CD45RA-negative fraction. The receptors come from a man aged 18 to 29 in good health. Some clones in this sample may be carry-over from other donors' samples.

The chain employs TRBV4-3 and TRBJ2-5; D is possibly TRBD1 (6 bases). The length of the CDR3 is 15 residues. Germline values: CDR1 LGHNA, CDR2 YSLEER. Trimming took off 2 bases at V and 9 bases at J, with 19 bases between the two ends. The CDR3 spells CASSQFRGASGAQYF. CDR3 bases: TGCGCCAGCAGCCAATTCAGGGGCGCTTCAGGGGCCCAGTACTTC.

This clone was found a few times. The chain recombines TRBV15 with TRBJ1-1; D is ambiguous. Germline lookup yields CDR1 LNHNV and CDR2 YYDKDF (reference sequence). The V end lost 5 bases, the J end lost 7 bases, and 11 bases lay between the germline ends. The length of the CDR3 is 12 residues. Written as DNA, the CDR3 is TGTGCCACCAGCGATCTCCGACGTGAAGCTTTCTTT. Protein sequence: CATSDLRREAFF.

The chain has TRBV5-5 and TRBJ1-2; D is possibly TRBD1 (5 bases). Germline-derived CDR1 and CDR2 are SGHKS and YYEKEE (reference sequence). Trimming took off 0 bases at V and 7 bases at J, with 13 bases between the two ends. There are 14 residues in the CDR3. Here the CDR3 DNA reads TGTGCCAGCAGCTTGGAACAGCTGGGGGGTGGCTACACCTTC. This gives the protein CASSLEQLGGGYTF.

This sequence joins TRBV28 and TRBJ2-1; 7 positions agree with TRBD1. Germline trimming cut 6 bases from V and 8 bases from J; bases unmatched to any gene: 7. Germline V lookup: CDR1 MDHEN, CDR2 SYDVKM. This CDR3 spans 13 amino acids. The CDR3: CASSPGTADEQFF. As DNA, the CDR3 is TGTGCCAGCAGCCCGGGGACAGCCGATGAGCAGTTCTTC.

The genes are TRBV6-1 and TRBJ2-7; either TRBD1 or TRBD2 may fit D (6 bases each). Germline V gives CDR1 MNHNS, CDR2 SASEGT. V was clipped by 7 bases and J by 3 bases, with 19 bases between them. The CDR3 runs to 15 residues. The CDR3 is CASTVGGGKGYEQYF. DNA of the CDR3: TGTGCCAGCACCGTAGGGGGAGGAAAGGGCTACGAGCAGTACTTC.

In DNA form, the CDR3 reads TGTGCCAGGTTTAGGTACGAGCAGTACTTC. It codes for CARFRYEQYF. The chain joins TRBV6-5 to TRBJ2-7; the D is unclear. Trimming removed 9 bases from V and 4 bases from J, with 7 bases in between. This CDR3 has 10 amino acids. The germline V gene encodes CDR1 MNHEY and CDR2 SVGAGI.